The 7 T cell receptor beta chains in this list originate from one sample, sequenced in a study of technical replicates of blood from a few donors. Clones were read by immunoSEQ multiplex PCR, and TCRdb kept only the in-frame ones, dropping some. The table has some 79,000 clones, about 91% seen once. Sequencing used T cells isolated from PBMCs. These receptors were obtained from a human donor in good health. Some clones in this sample may be carry-over from other donors' samples.

This chain links TRBV27 with TRBJ1-2; TRBD1 agrees at 7 bases. Germline V lookup: CDR1 MNHEY, CDR2 SMNVEV (reference sequence). V gave up 5 bases and J gave up 4 bases; unmatched junction bases: 7. The CDR3 spans 14 residues. As DNA, the CDR3 is TGTGCCAGCAGTCTAGATGGGACAGTCTATGGCTACACCTTC. Residues: CASSLDGTVYGYTF.

The chain has TRBV18 and TRBJ1-1; D perhaps matches TRBD1 (6 bases). Trimming shortened V by 2 bases and J by 6 bases, and 7 bases separated the two germline ends. Germline V gene lookup returns CDR1 KGHSH and CDR2 LQKENI. There are 12 residues in the CDR3. CDR3 protein: CASSPTGPEAFF. The CDR3 region has the DNA TGTGCCAGCTCACCAACAGGGCCTGAAGCTTTCTTT.

The rearrangement joins TRBV4-1 to TRBJ2-5; D may be TRBD1 (5 bases). The CDR3 is made up of 14 amino acids. Germline lookup yields CDR1 MGHRA and CDR2 YSYEKL. V was pared by 1 base and J by 4 bases, with 10 bases between. The DNA of the CDR3 is TGCGCCAGCAGCCAAGCCAGGGTAGGAGAGACCCAGTACTTC. Translated: CASSQARVGETQYF.

In regard to this clone: A junction end diverges from the germline sequence, so it may reflect a read error. The chain carries TRBV7-7 and TRBJ2-1, with 7 bases lining up with TRBD1. This CDR3 region has 16 residues. Germline V CDR1 and CDR2: SSHAT, FNYEAQ (reference sequence). CDR3 loop: CASSLSKGTAVNEQFF. The CDR3 DNA sequence: TGTGCTAGCAGCTTAAGTAAAGGGACAGCAGTTAATGAGCAGTTCTTC.

The chain recombines TRBV19 with TRBJ2-1, with a weak D call TRBD2 (6 bases). V was cut by 5 bases and J by 9 bases, with 17 bases left in between. The CDR3 has 14 amino acids. In germline, CDR1 is LNHDA, CDR2 SQIVND (reference sequence). The CDR3 protein is CASSLRSGVGEQFF. The DNA of the CDR3 is TGTGCCAGTAGTCTCCGGTCGGGGGTGGGTGAGCAGTTCTTC.

The chain uses TRBV5-1 and TRBJ1-1; unclear D gene. This CDR3 spans 14 amino acids. The germline CDR1 and CDR2 sequences are SGHRS and YFSETQ. Trimming cost V 0 bases and J 0 bases, with 6 bases left between them. For the CDR3, the DNA is TGCGCCAGCAGCTTGGTACCGGTGAACACTGAAGCTTTCTTT. This encodes CASSLVPVNTEAFF.

This chain uses TRBV7-3 with TRBJ2-1; 10 bases map to TRBD1. This CDR3 region has 14 residues. Trimming at V came to 3 bases and at J to 9 bases, leaving 5 bases not matched to a gene. In germline, CDR1 is SGHTA, CDR2 FQGTGA. The CDR3 reads CASSLGQGLSEQFF. The CDR3, as DNA: TGTGCCAGCAGCTTGGGACAGGGGTTAAGTGAGCAGTTCTTC.